These 5 T cell receptor beta chains came from one sample sequenced in a study of identical twins. From the 5' RACE reads, TCRdb called clonotypes with MiXCR, one entry per CDR3 protein. The table has about 200,000 distinct CDR3 sequences, around 6.5% seen once. These data were likewise used in another study, on T cells expressing NK-cell markers.

Sample: CD8+ T cells sorted from blood. Receptors were obtained from a woman aged 18-30 years in good health.

The genes are TRBV12-3 or TRBV12-4 and TRBJ2-7; D might be TRBD2 (5 bases). V was pared by 5 bases and J by 3 bases, with 20 bases between. CDR3 size: 16 residues. This CDR3 reads CASSVNPASQVYEQYF. The CDR3 DNA follows: TGTGCCAGCAGTGTAAACCCCGCTAGCCAGGTCTACGAGCAGTACTTC.

This clonotype was observed a few times. The rearrangement joins TRBV12-3 or TRBV12-4 to TRBJ1-6; 7 positions match TRBD1. The CDR3 length is 16 residues. Trimming took 3 bases from V and 6 from J; bases not matched to a gene: 8. The CDR3 bases are TGTGCCAGCAGTTTTAGGGCAGGGGGAAGTAATTCACCCCTCCACTTT. This gives the protein CASSFRAGGSNSPLHF.

The sample holds many counts of this clonotype. The CDR3 region is CASSSTGPRGYNSPLHF. The DNA for the CDR3 is TGTGCCAGCAGCTCTACGGGACCGAGAGGGTATAATTCACCCCTCCACTTT. This chain uses TRBV7-9 with TRBJ1-6; possibly TRBD1 for D (5 bases). Germline V gene lookup returns CDR1 SEHNR and CDR2 FQNEAQ (reference sequence). The V and J ends lost 4 bases and 4 bases respectively, with 17 bases between them. The CDR3 extends over 17 amino acids.

The gene calls are TRBV7-6 and TRBJ1-1, with D possibly TRBD1 on 5 matching bases. Germline V gene data show CDR1 as SGHVS and CDR2 as FNYEAQ. V gave up 5 bases and J gave up 2 bases, with 15 bases separating them. The CDR3 length is 15 residues. CDR3 region: CASSPENGGNTEAFF. In DNA, the CDR3 is TGTGCCAGCAGCCCCGAGAATGGGGGTAACACTGAAGCTTTCTTT.

This clonotype has a handful of counts. The V and J genes are TRBV27 and TRBJ1-4; TRBD1 matches 7 bases. CDR3 length: 14 residues. The J segment lost 4 bases and the V segment lost 4 bases, leaving 3 bases of the junction unmatched. Germline V CDR1 and CDR2: MNHEY, SMNVEV (reference sequence). The CDR3 loop reads CASSSTGFNEKLFF. As DNA, the CDR3 is TGTGCCAGCAGTTCGACAGGGTTTAATGAAAAACTGTTTTTT.